The clone carrying this T cell receptor (beta chain) rates as medium-sized. Live CD3+CD8+TCRalphabeta+ cells were sorted into four subsets by PD-1 and/or TIGIT. The data stem from a study of circulating CD8 cells and anti-PD-1 response in melanoma. As for the study in general: Anti-PD-1 was first-line therapy for about 50% of the 13 patients.

CDR3 length equals 16 residues. Germline-derived CDR1 and CDR2 are SGHKS and YYEKEE (reference sequence). Unmatched junction bases numbered 7, after V lost 1 base and J lost 5 bases. TCR libraries were prepared from around 15 ng of total RNA with the QIAseq Immune Repertoire TCR panel. One entry per CDR3 protein results from TCRdb running MiXCR on the reads. The table records just under 2,000 distinct CDR3 sequences, around 6.6% of them present only once. Sequencing used CD8+ T cells from PBMCs, obtained at baseline or after one month of anti-PD-1 therapy (not recorded which). The sequence came from a human donor with melanoma. V usage is TRBV5-5 and J usage is TRBJ2-3, with TRBD2 matching 10 bases. As DNA, the CDR3 is TGTGCCAGCAGCTTGATGAGCGGGGGGGCCGGAGATACGCAGTATTTT. It translates to CASSLMSGGAGDTQYF.